This record concerns one T cell receptor (beta chain) sequence. No antigen is known for it. This likely traces to a read error, being one base from a far larger clone. This CDR3 has 12 residues. Deletions cut 5 bases from V and 4 bases from J, with 5 bases between. CDR1 is SEHNR and CDR2 is FQNEAQ in the germline V gene (reference sequence). These data belong to a study of beta chain features in type 1 diabetes. Donors contributed one heparinised blood draw apiece, averaging about 116 mL. Sorting based on CD45RO/CCR7/CD25/CD127/CD95/CD27 separated CD4+ naive, central memory, regulatory and stem cell-like memory cells. Expressed TCRB transcripts were sequenced because the entire RNA isolate underwent reverse transcription. The protocol was immunoSEQ multiplex PCR, while the TCRdb copy is restricted to in-frame clones and leaves out a portion. Here the sample spans more than 150,000 clones, around 9% being singletons.

Study-wide findings and caveats: Naive, central memory and Treg TCRB repertoires seemed to resemble each other more closely in patients than they did in healthy donors. When Type 1 diabetes patients were examined, their TCRB CDR3s proved moderately but significantly shorter in all four CD4+ subsets.

The source is a woman aged 25 to 45 with type 1 diabetes. The chain couples TRBV7-9 to TRBJ2-2, with unresolved D. Sequenced: central memory CD4+ T cells from blood. The CDR3, as DNA: TGTGCCAGCAGCCCGGGCACCGGGGAGCTGTTTTTT. This encodes CASSPGTGELFF.